Presented here are 13 T cell receptor beta chains from one specimen sequenced in a study of T-cell reconstitution after alpha-beta-depleted transplantation in children. TCRbeta library construction was performed incorporating unique molecular identifiers. TCRdb independently ran MiXCR on the PCR reads; one entry per CDR3 protein. This sample has 170,000 or so distinct CDR3 sequences; about 6.8% occur once, and the top ten carry around 3%. The specimen comprised PBMCs from the stem cell graft donor, sampled from the stem cell graft. The receptor set was obtained from a human donor who donated a stem cell graft to a child with Wiskott-Aldrich syndrome.

This clonotype was seen repeatedly, ten times or more. J is TRBJ2-1 and V is TRBV2; 13 bases match TRBD2. The CDR3 length is 14 residues. Germline V lookup: CDR1 SNHLY, CDR2 FYNNEI. V lost 6 bases to trimming and J lost 5 bases; unmatched junction nucleotides: 1. The CDR3 DNA is TGTGCCAGCAGACTAGCGGGAGGGGACAATGAGCAGTTCTTC. Translation gives CASRLAGGDNEQFF.

This clonotype was detected a few times. Written as DNA, the CDR3 is TGTGCCAGCTCACCACGAGGGGTGGTCACCGGGGAGCTGTTTTTT. Protein: CASSPRGVVTGELFF. V and J are TRBV18 and TRBJ2-2; D possibly uses TRBD1 or TRBD2 (5 bases each). The CDR3 runs 15 residues. CDR1 and CDR2 (germline): KGHSH, LQKENI. The V end lost 1 base, the J end lost 4 bases, and 10 bases lay between the germline ends.

This clonotype was observed many times. V gene TRBV5-6 combines with J gene TRBJ2-7; 12 nucleotides line up with TRBD1. This CDR3 region has 14 residues. Germline trimming cut 3 bases from V and 7 bases from J; bases unmatched to any gene: 5. Germline CDR1 and CDR2: SGHDT and YYEEEE. The CDR3: CASSWGQGAREQYF. DNA for the CDR3: TGTGCCAGCAGCTGGGGACAGGGGGCGAGGGAGCAGTACTTC. The variable domain in full, with the rest retrieved from reference TRBV5-6 and TRBJ2-7, is DAGVTQSPTHLIKTRGQQVTLRCSPKSGHDTVSWYQQALGQGPQFIFQYYEEEERQRGNFPDRFSGHQFPNYSSELNVNALLLGDSALYLCASSWGQGAREQYFGPGTRLTVT.

This clonotype occurred many times. The chain is built from TRBV20-1 and TRBJ1-6; 9 bases are a match to TRBD1. V was clipped by 5 bases and J by 10 bases; unmatched bases: 6. The CDR3 length is 13 residues. Germline V gene data show CDR1 as DFQATT and CDR2 as SNEGSKA (reference sequence). CDR3 coding DNA: TGCAGTGCTGAACAGGGGGCAAGATCACCCCTCCACTTT. Its protein product is CSAEQGARSPLHF.

This clonotype was recorded many times. The genes are TRBV12-3 or TRBV12-4 and TRBJ1-1; D is possibly TRBD1 (5 bases). The CDR3 is made up of 13 amino acids. Trimming took off 2 bases at V and 9 bases at J, with 13 bases between the two ends. The CDR3: CASSLLGTAQAFF. The CDR3 bases are TGTGCCAGCAGTTTATTGGGGACGGCCCAAGCTTTCTTT.

This chain links TRBV30 with TRBJ2-1, with D possibly being TRBD1 (5 bases). This CDR3 has 12 amino acids. Germline values: CDR1 GTSNPN, CDR2 SVGIG (reference sequence). Trimming took off 5 bases at V and 6 bases at J, with 11 bases between the two ends. The CDR3 region is CAWGARTNEQFF. The CDR3 region has the DNA TGTGCCTGGGGGGCTAGGACCAATGAGCAGTTCTTC.

This clonotype was counted ten times or more. The chain combines TRBV28 with TRBJ2-7; D gene unclear. The V end lost 2 bases, the J end lost 6 bases, and 8 bases lay between the germline ends. Per germline, CDR1 MDHEN and CDR2 SYDVKM. CDR3 size: 12 residues. The chain's CDR3 is CASSLRPSEQYF. In DNA form, the CDR3 reads TGTGCCAGCAGTTTAAGACCTAGCGAGCAGTACTTC.

The chain is built from TRBV5-1 and TRBJ1-1; no clear D gene. Germline values: CDR1 SGHRS, CDR2 YFSETQ. Deletions cut 0 bases from V and 1 base from J, with 10 bases between. The CDR3 runs 15 residues. Here the CDR3 reads CASSLDGPPNTEAFF. DNA of the CDR3: TGCGCCAGCAGCTTGGATGGACCCCCGAACACTGAAGCTTTCTTT.

This clonotype was detected ten times or more. CDR3 nucleotides: TGTGCCAGCAGTCGGGACCCTGGAAACACCATATATTTT. Protein product: CASSRDPGNTIYF. The genes are TRBV12-3 or TRBV12-4 and TRBJ1-3; D is perhaps TRBD1 (5 bases). The CDR3 sequence is 13 residues long. With 5 bases removed from V and 2 bases from J, the gap between germline ends came to 7 bases.

A note on this clonotype: A much larger clone lies one base from this, so it may be a read error. The CDR3 DNA sequence: TGCGCCAGCAGCCTGCAGGGAGTAAACGGGGAGCTGTTTTTT. Amino acids: CASSLQGVNGELFF. The chain recombines TRBV5-1 with TRBJ2-2; D could derive from TRBD1 or TRBD2 (5 bases each). The CDR3 consists of 14 residues. The germline CDR1 and CDR2 sequences are SGHRS and YFSETQ. Trimming removed 4 bases at V and 7 bases at J, with 14 bases between.

This clonotype showed up many times. V and J are TRBV12-3 or TRBV12-4 and TRBJ1-4; perhaps TRBD1 as D (5 bases). V was trimmed by 3 bases and J by 8 bases, leaving 10 bases between them. CDR3 size: 13 residues. The DNA of the CDR3 is TGTGCCAGCAGTTTGAAGGGGTGGGAAAAACTGTTTTTT. It codes for CASSLKGWEKLFF.

This clonotype was observed at least ten times. The chain recombines TRBV4-1 with TRBJ1-5; D might be TRBD1 (6 bases). The V gene lost 1 base and the J gene lost 2 bases, with 9 bases spanning the gap. The CDR3 contains 15 residues. Germline lookup yields CDR1 MGHRA and CDR2 YSYEKL. Written as DNA, the CDR3 is TGCGCCAGCAGCCAAGTACCAGGGGGCAATCAGCCCCAGCATTTT. Translation: CASSQVPGGNQPQHF.

This clonotype has ten or more counts. The chain is built from TRBV20-1 and TRBJ2-3; D is unclear. Germline V gene sequence: CDR1 DFQATT, CDR2 SNEGSKA (reference sequence). The CDR3 loop spans 12 amino acids. V was clipped by 2 bases and J by 4 bases, with 7 bases between them. In DNA, the CDR3 is TGCAGTGCTAGACTGGTACCAGATACGCAGTATTTT. It specifies CSARLVPDTQYF.